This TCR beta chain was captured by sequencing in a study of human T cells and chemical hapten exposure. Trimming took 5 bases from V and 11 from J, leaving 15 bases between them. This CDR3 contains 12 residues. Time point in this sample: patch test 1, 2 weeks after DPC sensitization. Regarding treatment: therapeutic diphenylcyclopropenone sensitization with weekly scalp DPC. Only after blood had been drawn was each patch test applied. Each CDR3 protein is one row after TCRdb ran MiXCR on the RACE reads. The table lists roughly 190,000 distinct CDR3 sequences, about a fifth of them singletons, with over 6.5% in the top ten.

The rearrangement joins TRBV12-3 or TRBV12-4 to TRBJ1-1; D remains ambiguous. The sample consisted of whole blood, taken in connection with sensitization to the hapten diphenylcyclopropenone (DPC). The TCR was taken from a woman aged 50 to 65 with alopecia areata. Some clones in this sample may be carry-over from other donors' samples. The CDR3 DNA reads TGTGCCAGCAGTCGAGCTCGAGGGAAGGCTTTCTTT. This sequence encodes CASSRARGKAFF.